A selection of T cell receptor beta chains follows, all from one sample in a study of T cell clonotyping in hematopoietic cell transplantation. Produced via immunoSEQ multiplex PCR; TCRdb's table is partial and in-frame only. This sample has 35,000 to 45,000 clones, with 88% found just once. Material for sequencing was peripheral blood mononuclear cells. The receptors shown here come from a woman aged 35 to 49 in good health. Some clones in this sample may be carry-over from other donors' samples. Each CDR3 is given with its conserved first and last residue.

J: TRBJ1-2
V: TRBV6-5
CDR3: CASKRTSRGYGYTF

J: TRBJ2-7
V: TRBV27
CDR3: CASSTAGTEGYEQYF

J: TRBJ1-2
V: TRBV30
CDR3: CAWSPTGNGATF

J: TRBJ2-7
V: TRBV11-2
CDR3: CASSLVAGEYEQYF

J: TRBJ1-4
V: TRBV19
CDR3: CASTPGPTGKLFF

J: TRBJ2-7
V: TRBV7-8
CDR3: CASSLPGADEQYF

J: TRBJ2-7
V: TRBV11-2
CDR3: CASSYSGTAGDEQYF

J: TRBJ1-1
V: TRBV29-1
CDR3: CSVDRVGTEAFF

J: TRBJ1-2
V: TRBV30
CDR3: CAWRDLGGYTF

J: TRBJ2-7
V: TRBV30
CDR3: CAWRDRGNYEQYF

J: TRBJ1-1
V: TRBV19
CDR3: CASNELGDFTEAFF

J: TRBJ2-5
V: TRBV5-4
CDR3: CASSWGTQETQYF

J: TRBJ2-1
V: TRBV13
CDR3: CASSLPVRGSYNEQFF

J: TRBJ1-2
V: TRBV28
CDR3: CASRGVGGYTF

J: TRBJ2-7
V: TRBV4-2
CDR3: CASSHSEREGYEQYF

J: TRBJ2-7
V: TRBV27
CDR3: CASSLNRGGTYEQYF

J: TRBJ2-3
V: TRBV28
CDR3: CASRVPADYTQYF

J: TRBJ2-1
V: TRBV5-1
CDR3: CASSLHFIEQFF

J: TRBJ2-1
V: TRBV20-1
CDR3: CSARWDEQFF

J: TRBJ2-3
V: TRBV4-2
CDR3: CASSQLATSASTDTQYF

J: TRBJ1-1
V: TRBV27
CDR3: CASSLSTYTEAFF

J: TRBJ1-2
V: TRBV30
CDR3: CAWSGAAGYGYTF

J: TRBJ1-2
V: TRBV30
CDR3: CARRALDDRDGYTF

J: TRBJ2-7
V: TRBV5-1
CDR3: CASSLDTGQGIFEQYF

J: TRBJ1-1
V: TRBV6-1
CDR3: CASSDGRDTEAFF

J: TRBJ2-3
V: TRBV13
CDR3: CASSSRTGSGRASTDTQYF

J: TRBJ2-7
V: TRBV19
CDR3: CASSIAASGSSYEQYF

J: TRBJ1-1
V: TRBV7-9
CDR3: CASTNLLQGNTEAFF

J: TRBJ1-3
V: TRBV6-1
CDR3: CASKVTAEGNTIYF

J: TRBJ2-5
V: TRBV9
CDR3: CASSVMLLGTQYF

J: TRBJ1-4
V: TRBV6-1
CDR3: CASSVLRQGTGEKLFF

J: TRBJ1-5
V: TRBV28
CDR3: CASSQITGTESNQPQHF

J: TRBJ1-5
V: TRBV10-3
CDR3: CATRIGTGGGQPQHF

J: TRBJ2-5
V: TRBV5-1
CDR3: CASSFGLAEETQYF

J: TRBJ1-1
V: TRBV28
CDR3: CASRGQGANTEAFF

J: TRBJ2-7
V: TRBV19
CDR3: CASGVNKGYEQYF

J: TRBJ1-2
V: TRBV5-1
CDR3: CASSLDLSGGGYGYTF

J: TRBJ2-1
V: TRBV2
CDR3: CASSFISGPYNEQFF

J: TRBJ2-3
V: TRBV7-9
CDR3: CASSFQGGRADTQYF

J: TRBJ2-3
V: TRBV5-1
CDR3: CASSFIGQGGDTQYF

J: TRBJ2-2
V: TRBV28
CDR3: CASSGELFF

J: TRBJ1-1
V: TRBV5-1
CDR3: CASSLGLTGGGAFF

J: TRBJ2-7
V: TRBV5-1
CDR3: CASSPDPNRGSEQYF

J: TRBJ2-3
V: TRBV7-6
CDR3: CASSLASGTDTQYF

J: TRBJ2-7
V: TRBV5-1
CDR3: CASSFSSSGRSSYEQYF

J: TRBJ1-2
V: TRBV28
CDR3: CASRPEVGLGYTF

J: TRBJ1-5
V: TRBV6-8
CDR3: CASSYSAGITQPQHF

J: TRBJ1-2
V: TRBV6-5
CDR3: CASSQAGGIGYTF

J: TRBJ2-5
V: TRBV30
CDR3: CAWSVLPGLQETQYF